These 2 T cell receptor beta chains originate from one sample sequenced in a study of post-analysis software for immune sequencing data. cDNA libraries for TCR beta contained unique molecular identifiers. MiXCR, run by TCRdb on the PCR reads, gives a single entry per CDR3 protein. This table holds some 160,000 distinct CDR3 sequences, around 36% found once. Sequencing used blood, obtained after autologous hematopoietic stem cell transplantation. The receptors derive from a girl between 10 and 17 years old with multiple sclerosis.

The gene calls are TRBV24-1 and TRBJ1-2, with D possibly being TRBD1 (6 bases). Per the germline V gene, CDR1 is KGHDR and CDR2 is SFDVKD. V lost 3 bases, J lost 4 bases, and 11 bases lay in between. This CDR3 contains 14 residues. The CDR3 bases are TGTGCCACCAGTGATGAGACAGGCATCTATGGCTACACCTTC. Residues: CATSDETGIYGYTF.

The gene calls are TRBV28 and TRBJ2-7; D is ambiguous. The CDR3 contains 11 residues. The V gene lost 4 bases and the J gene lost 5 bases, with 6 bases spanning the gap. Germline V lookup: CDR1 MDHEN, CDR2 SYDVKM. The CDR3 DNA reads TGTGCCAGCAGTTCCCTCGACGAGCAGTACTTC. Translated, it gives CASSSLDEQYF.